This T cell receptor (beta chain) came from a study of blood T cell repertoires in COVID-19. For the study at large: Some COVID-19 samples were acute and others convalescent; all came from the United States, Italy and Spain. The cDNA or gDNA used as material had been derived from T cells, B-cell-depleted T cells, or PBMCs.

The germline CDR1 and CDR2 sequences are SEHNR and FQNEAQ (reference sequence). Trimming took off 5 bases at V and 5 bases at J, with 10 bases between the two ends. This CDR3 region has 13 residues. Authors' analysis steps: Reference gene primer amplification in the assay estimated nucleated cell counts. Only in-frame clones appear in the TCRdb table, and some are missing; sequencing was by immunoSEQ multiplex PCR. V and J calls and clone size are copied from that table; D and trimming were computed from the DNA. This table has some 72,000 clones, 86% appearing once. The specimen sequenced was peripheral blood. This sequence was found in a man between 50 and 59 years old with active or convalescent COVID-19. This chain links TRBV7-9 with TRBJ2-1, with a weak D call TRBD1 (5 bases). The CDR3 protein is CASSVDINNEQFF. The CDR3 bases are TGTGCCAGCAGCGTGGACATTAACAATGAGCAGTTCTTC.